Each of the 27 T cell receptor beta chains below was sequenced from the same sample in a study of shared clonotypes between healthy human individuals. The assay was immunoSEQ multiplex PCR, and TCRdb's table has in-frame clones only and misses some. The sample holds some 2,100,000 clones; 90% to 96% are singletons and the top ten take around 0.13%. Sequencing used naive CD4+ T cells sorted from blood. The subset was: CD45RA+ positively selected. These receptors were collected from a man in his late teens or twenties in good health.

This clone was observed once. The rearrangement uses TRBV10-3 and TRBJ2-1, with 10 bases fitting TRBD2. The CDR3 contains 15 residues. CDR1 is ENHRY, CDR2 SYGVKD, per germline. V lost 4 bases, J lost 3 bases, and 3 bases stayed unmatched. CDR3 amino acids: CAISVAGGYYNEQFF. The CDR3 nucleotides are TGTGCCATCAGTGTAGCGGGAGGATACTACAATGAGCAGTTCTTC.

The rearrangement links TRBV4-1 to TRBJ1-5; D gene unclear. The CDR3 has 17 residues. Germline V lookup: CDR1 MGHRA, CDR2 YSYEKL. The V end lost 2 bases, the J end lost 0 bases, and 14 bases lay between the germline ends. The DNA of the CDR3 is TGCGCCAGCAGCCAACACCACGCGGCAGCTAGCAATCAGCCCCAGCATTTT. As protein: CASSQHHAAASNQPQHF.

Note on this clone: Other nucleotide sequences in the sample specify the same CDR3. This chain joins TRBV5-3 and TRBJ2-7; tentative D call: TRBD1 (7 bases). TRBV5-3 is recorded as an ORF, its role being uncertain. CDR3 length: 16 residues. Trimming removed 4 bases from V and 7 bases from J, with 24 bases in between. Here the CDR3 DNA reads TGTGCCAGAAGCGGTGGGGAGGACAGGTCGGAGAGAGAGCAGTACTTC. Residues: CARSGGEDRSEREQYF.

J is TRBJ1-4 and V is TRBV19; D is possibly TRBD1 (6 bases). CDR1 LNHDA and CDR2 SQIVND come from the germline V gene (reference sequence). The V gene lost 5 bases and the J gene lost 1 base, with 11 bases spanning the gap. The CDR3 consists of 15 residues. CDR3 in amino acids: CASSPWTETNEKLFF. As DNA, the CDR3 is TGTGCCAGTAGTCCTTGGACAGAAACTAATGAAAAACTGTTTTTT.

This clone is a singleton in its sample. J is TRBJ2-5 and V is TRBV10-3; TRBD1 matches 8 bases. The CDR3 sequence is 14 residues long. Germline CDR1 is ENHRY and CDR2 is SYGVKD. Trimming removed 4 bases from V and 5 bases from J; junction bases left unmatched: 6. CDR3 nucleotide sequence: TGTGCCATCAGTGGCGGCAGGGGGCGGGAGACCCAGTACTTC. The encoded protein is CAISGGRGRETQYF.

CDR3: CASSLRPQDRGHETQYF. DNA of the CDR3: TGTGCCAGCAGCCTGCGACCGCAGGACAGGGGGCATGAGACCCAGTACTTC. V and J are TRBV5-5 and TRBJ2-5, with 11 bases lining up with TRBD1. The V gene's germline CDR1 is SGHKS and CDR2 YYEKEE (reference sequence). The CDR3 runs 17 residues. J gave up 5 bases and V 4 bases, and 13 bases lay outside the gene matches.

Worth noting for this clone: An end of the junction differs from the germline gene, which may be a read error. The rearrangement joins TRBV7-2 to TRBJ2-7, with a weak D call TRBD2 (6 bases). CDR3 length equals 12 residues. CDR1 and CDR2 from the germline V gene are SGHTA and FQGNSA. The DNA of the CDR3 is TGTGCCAGCCACTCCACCCAAGGACTACAATATTTC. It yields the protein CASHSTQGLQYF.

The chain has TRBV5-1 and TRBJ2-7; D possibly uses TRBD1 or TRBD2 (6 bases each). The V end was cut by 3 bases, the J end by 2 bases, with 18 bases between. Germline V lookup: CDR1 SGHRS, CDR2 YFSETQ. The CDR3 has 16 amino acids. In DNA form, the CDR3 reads TGCGCCAGCAGCTCCGACGGGAGTAGGGGGACCTACGAGCAGTACTTC. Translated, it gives CASSSDGSRGTYEQYF. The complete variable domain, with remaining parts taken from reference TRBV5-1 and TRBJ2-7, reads KAGVTQTPRYLIKTRGQQVTLSCSPISGHRSVSWYQQTPGQGLQFLFEYFSETQRNKGNFPGRFSGRQFSNSRSEMNVSTLELGDSALYLCASSSDGSRGTYEQYFGPGTRLTVT.

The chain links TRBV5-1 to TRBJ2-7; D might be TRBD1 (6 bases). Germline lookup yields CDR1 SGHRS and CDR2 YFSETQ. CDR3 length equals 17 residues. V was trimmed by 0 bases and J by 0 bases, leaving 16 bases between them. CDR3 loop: CASSLVLWTASSYEQYF. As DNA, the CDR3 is TGCGCCAGCAGCTTGGTACTCTGGACAGCCAGCTCCTACGAGCAGTACTTC.

CDR3 sequence reads: CASNPTGLGNTIYF. The CDR3 DNA sequence: TGTGCCAGCAACCCAACAGGGCTAGGAAACACCATATATTTT. The J gene is TRBJ1-3, the V gene TRBV9; TRBD1 might be the D (6 bases). In germline, CDR1 is SGDLS, CDR2 YYNGEE. CDR3 length: 14 residues. Deletions cut 6 bases from V and 4 bases from J, with 14 bases between.

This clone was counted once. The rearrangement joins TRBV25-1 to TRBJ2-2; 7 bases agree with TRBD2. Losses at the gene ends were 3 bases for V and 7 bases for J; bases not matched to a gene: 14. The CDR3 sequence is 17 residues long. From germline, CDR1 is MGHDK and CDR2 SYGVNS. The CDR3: CASSERADGRNYGELFF. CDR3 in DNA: TGTGCCAGCAGTGAGAGGGCGGACGGGAGGAATTACGGGGAGCTGTTTTTT.

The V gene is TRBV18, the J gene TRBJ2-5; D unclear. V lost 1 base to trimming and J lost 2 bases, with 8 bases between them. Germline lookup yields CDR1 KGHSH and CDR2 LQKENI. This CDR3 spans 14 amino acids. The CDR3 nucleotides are TGTGCCAGCTCACCACTAGGCCCTCAAGAGACCCAGTACTTC. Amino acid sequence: CASSPLGPQETQYF.

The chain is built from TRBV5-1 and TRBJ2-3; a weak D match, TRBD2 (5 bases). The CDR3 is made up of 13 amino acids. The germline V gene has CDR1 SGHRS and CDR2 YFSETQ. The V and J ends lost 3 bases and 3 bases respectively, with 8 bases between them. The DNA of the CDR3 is TGCGCCAGCAGCTCGGGGATTACAGATACGCAGTATTTT. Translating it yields CASSSGITDTQYF.

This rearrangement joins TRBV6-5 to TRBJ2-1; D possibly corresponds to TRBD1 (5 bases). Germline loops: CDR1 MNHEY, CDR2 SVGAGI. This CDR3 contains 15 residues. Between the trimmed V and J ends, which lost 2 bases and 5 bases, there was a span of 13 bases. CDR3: CASSYGPGRDNEQFF. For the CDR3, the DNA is TGTGCCAGCAGTTACGGCCCTGGCAGGGACAATGAGCAGTTCTTC.

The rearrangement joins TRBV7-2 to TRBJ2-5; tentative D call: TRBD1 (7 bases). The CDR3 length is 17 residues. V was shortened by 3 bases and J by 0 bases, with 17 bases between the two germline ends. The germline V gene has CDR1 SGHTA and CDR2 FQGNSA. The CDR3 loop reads CASSFGGGRGYQETQYF. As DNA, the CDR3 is TGTGCCAGCAGCTTTGGGGGAGGCAGGGGGTACCAAGAGACCCAGTACTTC. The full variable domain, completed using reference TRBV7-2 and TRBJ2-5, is GAGVSQSPSNKVTEKGKDVELRCDPISGHTALYWYRQSLGQGLEFLIYFQGNSAPDKSGLPSDRFSAERTGGSVSTLTIQRTQQEDSAVYLCASSFGGGRGYQETQYFGPGTRLLVL.

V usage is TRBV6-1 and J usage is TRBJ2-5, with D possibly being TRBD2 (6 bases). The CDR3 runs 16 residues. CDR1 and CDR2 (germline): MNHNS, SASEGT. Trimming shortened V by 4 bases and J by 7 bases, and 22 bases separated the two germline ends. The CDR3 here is CASSGRVGTGGGTQYF. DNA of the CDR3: TGTGCCAGCAGTGGAAGGGTAGGGACCGGGGGAGGGACCCAGTACTTC.

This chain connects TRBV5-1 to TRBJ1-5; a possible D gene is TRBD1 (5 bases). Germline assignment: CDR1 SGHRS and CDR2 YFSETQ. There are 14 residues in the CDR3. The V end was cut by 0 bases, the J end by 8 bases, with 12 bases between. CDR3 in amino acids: CASSLAQGAEPQHF. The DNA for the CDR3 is TGCGCCAGCAGCTTGGCCCAGGGAGCGGAGCCCCAGCATTTT. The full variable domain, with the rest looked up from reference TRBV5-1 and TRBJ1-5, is KAGVTQTPRYLIKTRGQQVTLSCSPISGHRSVSWYQQTPGQGLQFLFEYFSETQRNKGNFPGRFSGRQFSNSRSEMNVSTLELGDSALYLCASSLAQGAEPQHFGDGTRLSIL.

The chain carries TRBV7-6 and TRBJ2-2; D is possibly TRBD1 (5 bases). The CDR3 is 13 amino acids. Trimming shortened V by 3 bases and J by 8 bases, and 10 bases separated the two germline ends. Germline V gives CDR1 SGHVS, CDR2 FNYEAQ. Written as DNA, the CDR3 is TGTGCCAGCAGCTTCCAGTACAGGGGGGAGCTGTTTTTT. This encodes CASSFQYRGELFF.

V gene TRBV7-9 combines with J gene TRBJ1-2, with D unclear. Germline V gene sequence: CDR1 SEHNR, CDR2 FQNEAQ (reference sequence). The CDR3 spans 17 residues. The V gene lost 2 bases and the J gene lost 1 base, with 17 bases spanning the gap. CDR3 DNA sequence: TGTGCCAGCAGCTTAAGAAAGGGTAGCAACCTTAACTATGGCTACACCTTC. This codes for CASSLRKGSNLNYGYTF.

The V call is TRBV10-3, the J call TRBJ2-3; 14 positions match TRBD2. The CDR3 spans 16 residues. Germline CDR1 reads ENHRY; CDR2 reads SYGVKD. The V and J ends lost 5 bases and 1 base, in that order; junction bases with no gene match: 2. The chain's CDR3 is CAISKGLAGGTDTQYF. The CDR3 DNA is TGTGCCATCAGTAAGGGACTAGCGGGGGGCACAGATACGCAGTATTTT.

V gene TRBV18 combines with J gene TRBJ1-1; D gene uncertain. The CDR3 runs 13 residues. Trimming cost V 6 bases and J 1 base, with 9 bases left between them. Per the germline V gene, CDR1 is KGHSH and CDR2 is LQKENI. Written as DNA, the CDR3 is TGTGCCAGCTCGCCAGTCTGGAACACTGAAGCTTTCTTT. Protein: CASSPVWNTEAFF.

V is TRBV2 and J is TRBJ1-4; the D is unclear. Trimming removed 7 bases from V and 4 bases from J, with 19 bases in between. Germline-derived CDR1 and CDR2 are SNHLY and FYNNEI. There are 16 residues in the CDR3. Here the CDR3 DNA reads TGTGCCAGCACCCTACACCCGGGCGGGATTAATGAAAAACTGTTTTTT. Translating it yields CASTLHPGGINEKLFF.

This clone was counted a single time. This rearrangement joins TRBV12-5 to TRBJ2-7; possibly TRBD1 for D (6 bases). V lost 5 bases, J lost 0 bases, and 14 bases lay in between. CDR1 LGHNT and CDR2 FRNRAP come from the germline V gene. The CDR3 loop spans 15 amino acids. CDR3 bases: TGTGCTAGTGGTCTTCGACAGGTTCACTCCTACGAGCAGTACTTC. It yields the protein CASGLRQVHSYEQYF.

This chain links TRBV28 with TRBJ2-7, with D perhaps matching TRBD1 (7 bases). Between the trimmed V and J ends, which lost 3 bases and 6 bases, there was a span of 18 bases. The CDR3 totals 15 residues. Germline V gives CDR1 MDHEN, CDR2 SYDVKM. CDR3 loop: CASSFRGAARGEQYF. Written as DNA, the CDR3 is TGTGCCAGCAGTTTCAGGGGGGCCGCCCGGGGCGAGCAGTACTTC.

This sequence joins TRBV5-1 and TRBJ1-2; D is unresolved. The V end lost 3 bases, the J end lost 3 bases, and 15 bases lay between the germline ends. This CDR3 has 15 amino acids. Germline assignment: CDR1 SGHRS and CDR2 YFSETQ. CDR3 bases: TGCGCCAGCAGCTCCGGACCAGGAGGTGACTATGGCTACACCTTC. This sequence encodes CASSSGPGGDYGYTF.

In DNA, the CDR3 is TGCGCCAGCACCACACCAGACGGCTACGAGCAGTACTTC. Protein product: CASTTPDGYEQYF. V gene TRBV5-1 combines with J gene TRBJ2-7; no firm D call. The germline gives CDR1 SGHRS, CDR2 YFSETQ. This CDR3 has 13 residues. The V end was cut by 6 bases, the J end by 3 bases, with 13 bases between.

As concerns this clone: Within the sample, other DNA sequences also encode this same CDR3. CDR3 loop: CAWSVSGNQPQHF. The DNA for the CDR3 is TGTGCCTGGAGTGTGTCAGGGAATCAGCCCCAGCATTTT. The chain has TRBV30 and TRBJ1-5; weak D call: TRBD1 (5 bases). Trimming removed 0 bases from V and 4 bases from J, with 7 bases in between. The CDR3 runs 13 residues. The germline V gene has CDR1 GTSNPN and CDR2 SVGIG (reference sequence).